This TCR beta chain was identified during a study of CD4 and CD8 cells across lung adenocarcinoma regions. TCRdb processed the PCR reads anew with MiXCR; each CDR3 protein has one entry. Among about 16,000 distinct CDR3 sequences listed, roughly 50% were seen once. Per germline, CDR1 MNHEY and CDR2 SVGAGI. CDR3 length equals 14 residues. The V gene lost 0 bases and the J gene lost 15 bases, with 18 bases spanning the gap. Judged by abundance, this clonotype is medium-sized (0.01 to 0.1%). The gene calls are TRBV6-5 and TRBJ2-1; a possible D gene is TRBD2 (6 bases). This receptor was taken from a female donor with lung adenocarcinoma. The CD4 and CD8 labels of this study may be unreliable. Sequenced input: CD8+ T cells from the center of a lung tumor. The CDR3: CASSYSEGRGSSFF. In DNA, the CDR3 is TGTGCCAGCAGTTACTCGGAGGGAAGGGGAAGTTCGTTCTTC.